Each of the 6 T cell receptor beta chains below was sequenced from the same sample in a study of post-analysis software for immune sequencing data. Study outcomes and limitations: Patients showed TRBV5-6, TRBV5-1 and TRBV20-1 among several TRBV segments more frequent than in controls.

Tagging with unique molecular identifiers was a feature of the TCR beta cDNA libraries. One entry per CDR3 protein, called by TCRdb with MiXCR from the PCR reads. This sample carries 350,000 to 450,000 distinct CDR3 sequences, roughly 40% of them seen once, and the ten largest clones take around 8%. These receptors' targets are unknown. Material for sequencing was blood. The receptors originated from a girl aged 2 to 10 with multiple sclerosis.

The chain joins TRBV4-1 to TRBJ2-3; D gene ambiguous. V shed 1 base and J shed 5 bases, with 16 bases lying between them. Germline lookup yields CDR1 MGHRA and CDR2 YSYEKL. This CDR3 spans 16 amino acids. The DNA of the CDR3 is TGCGCCAGCAGCCAAGTCCTAGGTCCCAAAGTAGATACGCAGTATTTT. This encodes CASSQVLGPKVDTQYF.

About this clonotype: One end of the junction varies from germline; a read error may be responsible. The chain carries TRBV5-1 and TRBJ2-5; D may correspond to TRBD1 or TRBD2 (5 bases each). The J call may be faulty, since TRBJ2-7 better matches the DNA end. Germline V gene lookup returns CDR1 SGHRS and CDR2 YFSETQ. The CDR3 has 15 residues. The CDR3 DNA reads TGCGCCGGCAGCTTGGGTGAGGGGTTCGCCTACGAGCAGTACTTC. This encodes CAGSLGEGFAYEQYF.

The chain joins TRBV6-2 or TRBV6-3 to TRBJ2-5, with 7 bases fitting TRBD1. The CDR3 loop spans 14 amino acids. In germline, CDR1 is MNHEY, CDR2 SVGEGT. After removal of 8 bases from V and 2 bases from J, the junction contained 8 bases not matched to a gene. The CDR3 nucleotides are TGTGCCAGCGGAGTCAGGACAGGACAAGAGACCCAGTACTTC. Protein: CASGVRTGQETQYF.

This clonotype was seen only a few times. CDR3 region: CASSPGISVSYNEQFF. The DNA of the CDR3 is TGTGCCAGCAGCCCAGGGATTAGCGTTTCCTACAATGAGCAGTTCTTC. The chain joins TRBV27 to TRBJ2-1; TRBD1 or TRBD2 may be the D gene (5 bases each). The CDR3 totals 16 residues. Deletions cut 6 bases from V and 1 base from J, with 16 bases between. CDR1 and CDR2 (germline): MNHEY, SMNVEV (reference sequence).

This rearrangement joins TRBV3-1 to TRBJ1-6; weak D call: TRBD1 (6 bases). The V and J ends lost 5 bases and 7 bases respectively, with 15 bases between them. The germline CDR1 and CDR2 sequences are LGHDT and YNNKEL (reference sequence). CDR3 length: 15 residues. The CDR3 region has the DNA TGTGCCAGCAGCATCAGGTCGGGGGGCAATTCACCCCTCCACTTT. Encoded protein: CASSIRSGGNSPLHF.

The J gene is TRBJ2-7, the V gene TRBV9, with unresolved D. The germline V gene has CDR1 SGDLS and CDR2 YYNGEE. This CDR3 region has 16 residues. V shed 0 bases and J shed 2 bases, with 15 bases lying between them. The CDR3 spells CASSVGSHKATYEQYF. The CDR3 coding sequence is TGTGCCAGCAGCGTAGGATCCCACAAGGCGACCTACGAGCAGTACTTC.